These T cell receptor beta chains were read from a single sample in a study of a mutant IDH1 vaccine in newly diagnosed glioma. Produced via immunoSEQ multiplex PCR; TCRdb's table is partial and in-frame only. The data show 70,000 to 100,000 clones, approximately 80% seen once. The sample was PBMCs, taken from a glioma patient treated with radiotherapy, temozolomide or both. These receptors were obtained from a man aged 40-49 years with glioma. Some clones in this sample may be carry-over from other donors' samples. Each CDR3 is given with its conserved first and last residue. A D gene is named only where the DNA matches it firmly. For some rows the clone size is stated as once, few or many, or as a class when expanded; others skip it.

j_gene: TRBJ1-4; v_gene: TRBV10-3; abundance: NA; d_gene: NA; len: 14; CDR3aa: CAIRAGANNEKLFF; CDR3nt: TGTGCCATCAGGGCAGGGGCTAATAATGAAAAACTGTTTTTT
j_gene: TRBJ1-2; v_gene: TRBV6-1; abundance: NA; d_gene: NA; len: 15; CDR3aa: CASSTGGGEGIGYTF; CDR3nt: TGTGCCAGCAGCACGGGGGGAGGGGAGGGAATTGGCTACACCTTC
j_gene: TRBJ2-3; v_gene: TRBV6-5; abundance: NA; d_gene: NA; len: 14; CDR3aa: CASTRDRSADTQYF; CDR3nt: TGTGCCAGCACTAGAGACAGGTCTGCAGATACGCAGTATTTT
j_gene: TRBJ1-2; v_gene: TRBV6-1; abundance: NA; d_gene: NA; len: 16; CDR3aa: CASSETPLQGSYGYTF; CDR3nt: TGTGCCAGCAGTGAAACCCCTTTACAGGGTAGCTATGGCTACACCTTC
j_gene: TRBJ2-5; v_gene: TRBV25-1; abundance: NA; d_gene: TRBD1; len: 17; CDR3aa: CASSEIRDREPQETQYF; CDR3nt: TGTGCCAGCAGTGAAATACGAGACAGGGAACCCCAAGAGACCCAGTACTTC
j_gene: TRBJ2-7; v_gene: TRBV13; abundance: NA; d_gene: NA; len: 14; CDR3aa: CASSFGGGLYEQYF; CDR3nt: TGTGCCAGCAGCTTCGGGGGCGGACTCTACGAGCAGTACTTC
j_gene: TRBJ1-1; v_gene: TRBV4-1; abundance: NA; d_gene: NA; len: 15; CDR3aa: CASSQDQAGETEAFF; CDR3nt: TGCGCCAGCAGCCAAGATCAGGCAGGGGAAACTGAAGCTTTCTTT
j_gene: TRBJ2-7; v_gene: TRBV7-2; abundance: once; d_gene: NA; len: 15; CDR3aa: CASSLAASDVDEQYF; CDR3nt: TGTGCCAGCAGCTTAGCGGCTAGCGATGTCGACGAGCAGTACTTC
j_gene: TRBJ1-1; v_gene: TRBV10-2; abundance: NA; d_gene: TRBD1; len: 15; CDR3aa: CASRDRDRENTEAFF; CDR3nt: TGCGCCAGCAGAGACCGGGACAGAGAGAACACTGAAGCTTTCTTT
j_gene: TRBJ1-1; v_gene: TRBV30; abundance: few; d_gene: NA; len: 15; CDR3aa: CAWSVLGRENTEAFF; CDR3nt: TGTGCCTGGAGTGTCTTGGGCAGGGAGAACACTGAAGCTTTCTTT
j_gene: TRBJ1-2; v_gene: TRBV29-1; abundance: NA; d_gene: TRBD1; len: 12; CDR3aa: CSVSGQSYGYTF; CDR3nt: TGCAGCGTATCGGGACAGTCCTATGGCTACACCTTC
j_gene: TRBJ2-1; v_gene: TRBV29-1; abundance: NA; d_gene: TRBD2; len: 17; CDR3aa: CSVDAGLAGGNYNEQFF; CDR3nt: TGCAGCGTTGATGCCGGACTAGCGGGGGGGAACTACAATGAGCAGTTCTTC
j_gene: TRBJ2-1; v_gene: TRBV2; abundance: NA; d_gene: TRBD2; len: 15; CDR3aa: CAVRKGLANFDEQFF; CDR3nt: TGTGCAGTAAGGAAGGGACTAGCGAATTTCGATGAGCAGTTCTTC
j_gene: TRBJ2-7; v_gene: TRBV7-9; abundance: NA; d_gene: NA; len: 15; CDR3aa: CASSLVGDYSYEQYF; CDR3nt: TGTGCCAGCAGCTTAGTCGGCGACTACTCCTACGAGCAGTACTTC
j_gene: TRBJ1-1; v_gene: TRBV5-1; abundance: NA; d_gene: TRBD1; len: 14; CDR3aa: CASSSGTENTEAFF; CDR3nt: TGCGCCAGCAGCTCGGGGACAGAGAACACTGAAGCTTTCTTT
j_gene: TRBJ1-2; v_gene: TRBV2; abundance: few; d_gene: NA; len: 12; CDR3aa: CASRLQGYGYTF; CDR3nt: TGTGCCAGCCGCCTTCAGGGTTATGGCTACACCTTC